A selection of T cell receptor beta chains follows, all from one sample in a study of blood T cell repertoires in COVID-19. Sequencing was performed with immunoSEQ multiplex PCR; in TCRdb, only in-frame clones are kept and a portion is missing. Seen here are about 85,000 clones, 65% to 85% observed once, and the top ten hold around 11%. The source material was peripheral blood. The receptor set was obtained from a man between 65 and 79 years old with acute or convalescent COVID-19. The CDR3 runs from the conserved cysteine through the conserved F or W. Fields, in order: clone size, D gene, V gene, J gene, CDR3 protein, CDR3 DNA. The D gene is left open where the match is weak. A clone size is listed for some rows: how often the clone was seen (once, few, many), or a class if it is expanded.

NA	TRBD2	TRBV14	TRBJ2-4	CASSLLGLAGAKNIQYF	TGTGCCAGCAGCCTCTTGGGACTAGCGGGAGCCAAAAACATTCAGTACTTC
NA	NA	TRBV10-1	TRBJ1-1	CASSGGLTNTEAFF	TGCGCCAGCAGTGGTGGACTGACGAACACTGAAGCTTTCTTT
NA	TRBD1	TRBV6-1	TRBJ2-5	CASSERGGPGQETQYF	TGTGCCAGCAGTGAAAGAGGGGGCCCCGGACAAGAGACCCAGTACTTC
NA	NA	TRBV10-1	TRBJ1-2	CASRPDPTPERYGYTF	TGCGCCAGCAGGCCAGACCCTACCCCAGAGAGGTATGGCTACACCTTC
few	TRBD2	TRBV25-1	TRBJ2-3	CASTGTRDTDTQYF	TGTGCCAGCACCGGGACTAGGGACACAGATACGCAGTATTTT
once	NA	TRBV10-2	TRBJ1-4	CASSEFSYNEKLFF	TGCGCCAGCAGTGAGTTTAGTTATAATGAAAAACTGTTTTTT
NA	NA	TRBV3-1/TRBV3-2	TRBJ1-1	CASGRTANTEAFF	TGTGCCAGCGGAAGAACAGCGAACACTGAAGCTTTCTTT
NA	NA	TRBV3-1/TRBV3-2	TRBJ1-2	CASSQGGAYGYTF	TGTGCCAGCAGCCAAGGAGGAGCTTATGGCTACACCTTC
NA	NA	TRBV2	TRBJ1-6	CASSVYREVSSPLHF	TGTGCCAGCAGTGTATACAGGGAAGTCTCATCACCCCTCCACTTT
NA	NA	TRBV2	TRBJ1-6	CASRAEKGNSPLHF	TGTGCCAGCAGGGCGGAGAAGGGGAATTCACCCCTCCACTTT
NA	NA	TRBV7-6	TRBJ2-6	CASSSETYSGANVLTF	TGTGCCAGCAGCTCCGAAACCTACTCTGGGGCCAACGTCCTGACTTTC
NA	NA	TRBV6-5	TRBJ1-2	CASTSRTNSYGYTF	TGTGCCAGCACGAGCAGGACAAATAGCTATGGCTACACCTTC
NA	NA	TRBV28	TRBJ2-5	CASSFFGVGETQYF	TGTGCCAGCAGTTTCTTCGGGGTTGGGGAGACCCAGTACTTC
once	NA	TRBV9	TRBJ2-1	CASSPTVNEQFF	TGTGCCAGCAGCCCCACGGTCAATGAGCAGTTCTTC
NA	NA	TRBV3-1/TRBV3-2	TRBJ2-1	CASAGRRSSYNEQFF	TGTGCCAGCGCCGGTCGCCGAAGCTCCTACAATGAGCAGTTCTTC
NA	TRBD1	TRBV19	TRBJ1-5	CASTPGQGTQPQHF	TGTGCCAGTACCCCGGGACAGGGAACTCAGCCCCAGCATTTT
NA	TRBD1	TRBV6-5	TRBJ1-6	CASSLTGTNSPLHF	TGTGCCAGCAGTTTGACAGGGACTAATTCACCCCTCCACTTT
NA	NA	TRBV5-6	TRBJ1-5	CASSLSGGPQHF	TGTGCCAGCAGCTTGTCGGGTGGCCCCCAGCATTTT
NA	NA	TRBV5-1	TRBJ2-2	CASSLVLNTGELFF	TGCGCCAGCAGCTTGGTATTAAACACCGGGGAGCTGTTTTTT
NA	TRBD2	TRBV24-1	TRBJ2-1	CATSTGLAGDYEQFF	TGTGCCACCAGCACTGGACTAGCGGGGGACTATGAGCAGTTCTTC
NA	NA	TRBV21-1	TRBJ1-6	CARVGTGYTYNSPLHF	TGTGCCCGAGTCGGGACAGGGTACACCTATAATTCACCCCTCCACTTT
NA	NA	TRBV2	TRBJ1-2	CASGLVGEGYGYTF	TGTGCCAGCGGTCTTGTGGGCGAGGGCTATGGCTACACCTTC
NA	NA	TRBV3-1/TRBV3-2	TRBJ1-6	CASSQGLGSNSPLHF	TGTGCCAGCAGCCAAGGGCTTGGTTCTAATTCACCCCTCCACTTT
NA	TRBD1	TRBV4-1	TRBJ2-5	CASSQDALTGGLLETQYF	TGCGCCAGCAGCCAAGATGCTTTGACAGGGGGTTTATTAGAGACCCAGTACTTC
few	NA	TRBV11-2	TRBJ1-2	CASSLGGGGPYYGYTF	TGTGCCAGCAGCTTAGGAGGGGGAGGGCCTTACTATGGCTACACCTTC
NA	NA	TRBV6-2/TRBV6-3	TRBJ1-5	CASSFPDRLNQPQHF	TGTGCCAGCAGCTTCCCCGACAGACTCAATCAGCCCCAGCATTTT
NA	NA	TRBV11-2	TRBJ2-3	CASSPWRSSTDTQYF	TGTGCCAGCAGCCCCTGGAGGTCTAGCACAGATACGCAGTATTTT
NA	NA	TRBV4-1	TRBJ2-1	CASSQSLRTASSYNEQFF	TGCGCCAGCAGCCAAAGCTTAAGGACTGCAAGCTCCTACAATGAGCAGTTCTTC
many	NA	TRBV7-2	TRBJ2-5	CASSLVTTNPQETQYF	TGTGCCAGCAGCTTAGTCACCACTAACCCACAAGAGACCCAGTACTTC
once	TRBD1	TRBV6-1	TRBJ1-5	CASSDRTGWVNSNQPQHF	TGTGCCAGCAGTGATAGGACAGGGTGGGTTAATAGCAATCAGCCCCAGCATTTT
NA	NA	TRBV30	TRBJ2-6	CACRQISGANVLTF	TGTGCCTGCCGACAGATTTCTGGGGCCAACGTCCTGACTTTC
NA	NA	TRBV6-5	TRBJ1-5	CASSPERRNQPQHF	TGTGCCAGCAGTCCAGAGAGGCGCAATCAGCCCCAGCATTTT
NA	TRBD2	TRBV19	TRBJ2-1	CASSPTSGGAANEQFF	TGTGCCAGTAGTCCGACTAGCGGGGGGGCCGCCAATGAGCAGTTCTTC
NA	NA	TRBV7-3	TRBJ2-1	CASSPRGGAYNEQFF	TGTGCCAGCAGCCCTAGGGGGGGCGCCTACAATGAGCAGTTCTTC
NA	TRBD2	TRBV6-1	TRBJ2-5	CASSEIWAGVNTQYF	TGTGCCAGCAGTGAAATTTGGGCGGGGGTAAATACCCAGTACTTC
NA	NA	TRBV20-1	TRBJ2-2	CSASNPRADTGELFF	TGCAGTGCTAGTAACCCCAGGGCGGACACCGGGGAGCTGTTTTTT
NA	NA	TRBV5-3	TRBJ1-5	CARSFGPVAQPQHF	TGTGCCAGAAGCTTTGGCCCAGTAGCTCAGCCCCAGCATTTT
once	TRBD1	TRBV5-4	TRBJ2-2	CASSPTGQGDTGELFF	TGTGCCAGCAGCCCCACGGGACAGGGTGACACCGGGGAGCTGTTTTTT
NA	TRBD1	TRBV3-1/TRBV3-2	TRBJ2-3	CASSLGQGSQYF	TGTGCCAGCAGCCTTGGACAGGGGTCGCAGTATTTT
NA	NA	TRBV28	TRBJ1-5	CASRPTGLPQHF	TGTGCCAGCAGACCAACAGGGTTGCCCCAGCATTTT
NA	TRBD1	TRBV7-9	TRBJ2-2	CASSLAPGTVLTGELFF	TGTGCCAGCAGCTTAGCGCCCGGGACAGTCCTCACCGGGGAGCTGTTTTTT
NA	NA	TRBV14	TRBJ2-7	CASSQVLSSYEQYF	TGTGCCAGCAGCCAAGTACTGAGCTCCTACGAGCAGTACTTC